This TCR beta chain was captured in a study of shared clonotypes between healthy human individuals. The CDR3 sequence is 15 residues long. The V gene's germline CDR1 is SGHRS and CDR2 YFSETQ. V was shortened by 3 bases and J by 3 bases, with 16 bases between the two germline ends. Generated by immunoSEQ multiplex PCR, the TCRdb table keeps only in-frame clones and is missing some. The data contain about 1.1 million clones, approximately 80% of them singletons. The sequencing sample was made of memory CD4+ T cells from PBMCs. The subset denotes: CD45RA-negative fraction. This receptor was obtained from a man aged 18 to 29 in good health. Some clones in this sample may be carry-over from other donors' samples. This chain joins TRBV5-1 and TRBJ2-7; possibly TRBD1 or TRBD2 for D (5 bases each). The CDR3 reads CASSSGPPLNYEQYF. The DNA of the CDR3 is TGCGCCAGCAGCTCGGGACCCCCCTTAAACTACGAGCAGTACTTC.